Listed below are T cell receptor beta chains from one sample, sequenced in a study of blood T cell repertoires in COVID-19. The method was immunoSEQ multiplex PCR; TCRdb's version includes in-frame clones alone and lacks a portion of them. Among fewer than 300,000 clones listed, roughly 92% were seen once. Specimen: peripheral blood. These receptors came from a woman aged 25-40 years with COVID-19, enrolled during active disease. The CDR3 runs from the conserved cysteine through the conserved F or W.

J gene: TRBJ2-1
V gene: TRBV5-1
CDR3 protein: CASSLAEAGGPSYNEQFF

J gene: TRBJ1-1
V gene: TRBV4-1
CDR3 protein: CASTLSLGSSNTEAFF

J gene: TRBJ2-3
V gene: TRBV11-2
CDR3 protein: CASSFGSGSTDTQYF

J gene: TRBJ1-2
V gene: TRBV7-3
CDR3 protein: CASSYRQGQGEGYTF

J gene: TRBJ2-1
V gene: TRBV7-6
CDR3 protein: CASSLDGTNEQFF

J gene: TRBJ2-7
V gene: TRBV28
CDR3 protein: CASSLEQGSYEQYF

J gene: TRBJ2-2
V gene: TRBV18
CDR3 protein: CASSPPSAGGFTGELFF

J gene: TRBJ1-2
V gene: TRBV30
CDR3 protein: CAWSVDGGGGYTF

J gene: TRBJ1-1
V gene: TRBV7-8
CDR3 protein: CASSLGRGNTEAFF

J gene: TRBJ1-5
V gene: TRBV6-5
CDR3 protein: CASSVRGLNQPQHF

J gene: TRBJ2-4
V gene: TRBV12-5
CDR3 protein: CASARDREALAKNIQYF

J gene: TRBJ2-1
V gene: TRBV6-5
CDR3 protein: CASSFRTGPYNEQFF

J gene: TRBJ1-2
V gene: TRBV7-9
CDR3 protein: CASSLAAAPTF

J gene: TRBJ2-1
V gene: TRBV2
CDR3 protein: CASRGSSGRAFDEQFF

J gene: TRBJ1-2
V gene: TRBV28
CDR3 protein: CASSFFQGGYGYTF

J gene: TRBJ2-2
V gene: TRBV7-2
CDR3 protein: CASSLGTANTGELFF

J gene: TRBJ1-4
V gene: TRBV28
CDR3 protein: CASHSGGGGDEKLFF

J gene: TRBJ2-3
V gene: TRBV7-9
CDR3 protein: CASSPGGDTDTQYF

J gene: TRBJ2-1
V gene: TRBV5-4
CDR3 protein: CASSLDSGSRNEQFF

J gene: TRBJ2-5
V gene: TRBV9
CDR3 protein: CASSVATGGAHRGQETQYF

J gene: TRBJ1-2
V gene: TRBV10-3
CDR3 protein: CAISERQEKSDGYTF

J gene: TRBJ1-5
V gene: TRBV6-5
CDR3 protein: CASGISNYQPQHF

J gene: TRBJ1-5
V gene: TRBV2
CDR3 protein: CASSNPDRSNQPQHF

J gene: TRBJ1-2
V gene: TRBV30
CDR3 protein: CAWSVSGQGVGYTF

J gene: TRBJ1-5
V gene: TRBV12-3/TRBV12-4
CDR3 protein: CASNKQGYEPQHF

J gene: TRBJ1-1
V gene: TRBV12-3/TRBV12-4
CDR3 protein: CAAGDRNTEAFF

J gene: TRBJ1-1
V gene: TRBV5-1
CDR3 protein: CASSLREGGVTEAFF

J gene: TRBJ1-1
V gene: TRBV18
CDR3 protein: CASSQGHPTEAFF

J gene: TRBJ2-2
V gene: TRBV19
CDR3 protein: CASSMSGQRNTGELFF

J gene: TRBJ2-1
V gene: TRBV6-5
CDR3 protein: CASSYSRDHYNEQFF

J gene: TRBJ1-5
V gene: TRBV6-5
CDR3 protein: CASTDTYSNQPQHF

J gene: TRBJ1-5
V gene: TRBV10-3
CDR3 protein: CAISALAVNQPQHF